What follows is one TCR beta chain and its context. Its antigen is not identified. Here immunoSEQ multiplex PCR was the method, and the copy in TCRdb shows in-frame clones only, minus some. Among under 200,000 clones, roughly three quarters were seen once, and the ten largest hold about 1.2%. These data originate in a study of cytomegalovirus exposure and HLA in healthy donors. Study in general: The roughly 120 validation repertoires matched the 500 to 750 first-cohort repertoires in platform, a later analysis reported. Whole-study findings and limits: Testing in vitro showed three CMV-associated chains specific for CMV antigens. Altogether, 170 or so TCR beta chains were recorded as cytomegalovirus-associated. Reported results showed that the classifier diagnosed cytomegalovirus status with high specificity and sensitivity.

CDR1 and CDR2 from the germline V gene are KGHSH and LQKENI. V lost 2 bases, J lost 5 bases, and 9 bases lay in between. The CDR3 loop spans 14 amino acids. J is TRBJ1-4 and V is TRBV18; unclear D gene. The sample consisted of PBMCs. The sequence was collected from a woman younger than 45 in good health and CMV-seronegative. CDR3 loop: CASSPEVVNEKLFF. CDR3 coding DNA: TGTGCCAGCTCACCAGAGGTCGTAAATGAAAAACTGTTTTTT.